Below are 31 T cell receptor beta chains sequenced from a single sample in a study of blood T cell repertoires in COVID-19. This table comes from immunoSEQ multiplex PCR, and its TCRdb copy is limited to in-frame clones, with some not included. The sample has over 300,000 clones, 88% seen once. The sequenced material came from PBMCs or T cells enriched from blood (not recorded which). The receptors come from a woman aged 30 to 39 with acute COVID-19.

The V and J genes are TRBV10-3 and TRBJ1-5; D unclear. CDR1 is ENHRY, CDR2 SYGVKD, per germline. This CDR3 is built from 15 residues. V lost 2 bases and J 0 bases, leaving 8 bases between the germline ends. Here the CDR3 DNA reads TGTGCCATCAGTGAGGGCGGGAATAGCAATCAGCCCCAGCATTTT. The encoded protein is CAISEGGNSNQPQHF.

The rearrangement uses TRBV5-1 and TRBJ2-2, with D perhaps TRBD2 (5 bases). Germline assignment: CDR1 SGHRS and CDR2 YFSETQ. CDR3 length: 15 residues. V lost 3 bases, J lost 1 base, and 10 bases lay in between. The CDR3 reads CASSSDRGNTGELFF. The CDR3 bases are TGCGCCAGCAGCTCCGACCGGGGGAACACCGGGGAGCTGTTTTTT.

The rearrangement uses TRBV5-1 and TRBJ2-2, with TRBD2 identical over 9 bases. Germline V lookup: CDR1 SGHRS, CDR2 YFSETQ. Trimming at V came to 0 bases and at J to 6 bases, leaving 3 bases not matched to a gene. The CDR3 is 15 residues long. This CDR3 is CASSLEGLAAGELFF. The CDR3 nucleotides are TGCGCCAGCAGCTTGGAGGGACTAGCAGCCGGGGAGCTGTTTTTT.

The V call is TRBV4-1, the J call TRBJ1-2; D gene uncertain. The germline gives CDR1 MGHRA, CDR2 YSYEKL. The CDR3 spans 15 residues. The V end was cut by 1 base, the J end by 8 bases, with 17 bases between. CDR3 bases: TGCGCCAGCAGCCAAGTGGGCAGGCACCTCTTAGGCTACACCTTC. It is translated as CASSQVGRHLLGYTF.

The chain is built from TRBV4-1 and TRBJ2-5, with 7 nucleotides matching TRBD2. CDR3 length equals 18 residues. With V trimmed by 0 bases and J by 4 bases, 14 bases remained unmatched. Germline V gives CDR1 MGHRA, CDR2 YSYEKL. DNA for the CDR3: TGCGCCAGCAGCCAAGAGGTCCGCGGATCCCTAGCGGCAGAGACCCAGTACTTC. Translating gives CASSQEVRGSLAAETQYF.

This clone was detected only a few times. The chain couples TRBV4-2 to TRBJ1-6; D call uncertain. Germline assignment: CDR1 LGHNA and CDR2 YNFKEQ. The ends were cut back, 6 bases at V and 7 bases at J, with 22 bases in the middle. The CDR3 has 17 amino acids. CDR3 loop: CASSPRSDKAANSPLHF. DNA for the CDR3: TGTGCCAGCAGTCCAAGGTCAGATAAGGCGGCGAATTCACCCCTCCACTTT.

In this sample, this clone turned up once. V gene TRBV19 combines with J gene TRBJ1-4; 7 bases align to TRBD1. From germline, CDR1 is LNHDA and CDR2 SQIVND (reference sequence). The CDR3 consists of 15 residues. With V trimmed by 5 bases and J by 6 bases, 9 bases remained unmatched. CDR3 sequence: CASSLGGVDDEKLFF. For the CDR3, the DNA is TGTGCCAGTAGTCTAGGGGGCGTCGATGATGAAAAACTGTTTTTT.

This clone was counted between two and nine times. The J gene is TRBJ1-3, the V gene TRBV6-5; D is perhaps TRBD1 (5 bases). V was cut by 5 bases and J by 8 bases, with 10 bases left in between. The CDR3 is 12 amino acids. Germline V lookup: CDR1 MNHEY, CDR2 SVGAGI. The CDR3 region has the DNA TGTGCCAGCAGTCCCGCGGGGGACACCATATATTTT. This gives the protein CASSPAGDTIYF.

This chain links TRBV10-1 with TRBJ2-7; a possible D gene is TRBD1 (5 bases). Trimming shortened V by 5 bases and J by 3 bases, and 8 bases separated the two germline ends. Looked up from germline, CDR1 is WNHNN and CDR2 is SYGVQD (reference sequence). This CDR3 spans 12 amino acids. The CDR3 DNA reads as TGCGCCAGCAGTCAGGGAAACTACGAGCAGTACTTC. Its protein product is CASSQGNYEQYF.

The chain links TRBV9 to TRBJ2-3, with 11 bases that match TRBD2. Unmatched junction bases numbered 7, after V lost 2 bases and J lost 5 bases. CDR1 and CDR2 (germline): SGDLS, YYNGEE. CDR3 length equals 16 residues. CDR3 region: CASSVVSGGAIDTQYF. CDR3 bases: TGTGCCAGCAGCGTTGTTAGCGGGGGGGCGATAGATACGCAGTATTTT.

The chain couples TRBV9 to TRBJ1-5; TRBD1 might be the D (6 bases). Trimming cost V 4 bases and J 4 bases, with 12 bases left between them. The CDR3 runs 14 residues. Germline V lookup: CDR1 SGDLS, CDR2 YYNGEE. CDR3 loop: CASSRDTGNQPQHF. CDR3 in DNA: TGTGCCAGCAGCAGGGACACTGGAAATCAGCCCCAGCATTTT.

This chain joins TRBV18 and TRBJ1-6, with a tentative D call TRBD1 (6 bases). CDR3 length: 13 residues. The germline V gene encodes CDR1 KGHSH and CDR2 LQKENI. V lost 6 bases and J lost 12, with 15 bases in between. The CDR3 region is CASSPDRLVPLHF. The CDR3 nucleotides are TGTGCCAGCTCCCCTGACAGGCTCGTACCCCTCCACTTT.

In its sample, this clone was seen once. CDR3 protein: CASSWARGGTVYNEQFF. The CDR3 DNA is TGCGCCAGCAGCTGGGCCCGCGGGGGGACAGTTTACAATGAGCAGTTCTTC. This chain connects TRBV5-1 to TRBJ2-1; possible D gene TRBD2, 8 bases. In germline, CDR1 is SGHRS, CDR2 YFSETQ. Trimming removed 3 bases at V and 4 bases at J, with 20 bases between. The CDR3 has 17 residues.

The chain employs TRBV4-2 and TRBJ2-7; 10 positions match TRBD1. The CDR3 length is 15 residues. Trimming removed 2 bases from V and 2 bases from J; junction bases left unmatched: 3. Germline CDR1 and CDR2: LGHNA and YNFKEQ. CDR3: CASSQPDRGPYEQYF. In DNA, the CDR3 is TGTGCCAGCAGCCAACCCGACAGGGGGCCCTACGAGCAGTACTTC.

With regard to this clone: Other nucleotide sequences in the sample specify the same CDR3. The V and J genes are TRBV9 and TRBJ2-1; 9 bases line up with TRBD1. CDR1 and CDR2 from the germline V gene are SGDLS and YYNGEE. V was pared by 4 bases and J by 3 bases, with 2 bases of the junction left unmatched. This CDR3 spans 14 amino acids. This CDR3 reads CASSPGQGYNEQFF. The CDR3 DNA sequence: TGTGCCAGCAGCCCGGGACAGGGCTACAATGAGCAGTTCTTC.

The rearrangement uses TRBV4-1 and TRBJ2-7; TRBD1 is a possible D gene (6 bases). The V and J ends lost 4 bases and 2 bases respectively, with 12 bases between them. Germline values: CDR1 MGHRA, CDR2 YSYEKL. This CDR3 is built from 14 residues. The CDR3 spells CASSPNQGPYEQYF. The CDR3 DNA reads as TGCGCCAGCAGCCCCAACCAGGGGCCCTACGAGCAGTACTTC.

The chain employs TRBV10-3 and TRBJ2-3; 7 positions match TRBD1. This CDR3 is 15 amino acids long. With V trimmed by 1 base and J by 4 bases, 5 bases remained unmatched. Germline V gene data show CDR1 as ENHRY and CDR2 as SYGVKD. The DNA of the CDR3 is TGTGCCATCAGTGAGTTAGGTCAGGGGGCAGATACGCAGTATTTT. Its protein product is CAISELGQGADTQYF.

The V call is TRBV9, the J call TRBJ1-2, with 8 bases matching TRBD1. This CDR3 is built from 14 residues. The germline CDR1 and CDR2 sequences are SGDLS and YYNGEE. Trimming at V came to 0 bases and at J to 5 bases, leaving 3 bases not matched to a gene. The CDR3 loop is CASSVGDRQYGYTF. The CDR3 bases are TGTGCCAGCAGCGTAGGGGACAGGCAATATGGCTACACCTTC.

The chain recombines TRBV2 with TRBJ1-4; D is ambiguous. Germline V gene lookup returns CDR1 SNHLY and CDR2 FYNNEI. The CDR3 runs 17 residues. V lost 1 base, J lost 0 bases, and 12 bases lay in between. CDR3 region: CASSEGPHDATNEKLFF. In DNA, the CDR3 is TGTGCCAGCAGTGAAGGGCCTCACGATGCAACTAATGAAAAACTGTTTTTT. The full variable domain, rest sourced from reference TRBV2 and TRBJ1-4, is EPEVTQTPSHQVTQMGQEVILRCVPISNHLYFYWYRQILGQKVEFLVSFYNNEISEKSEIFDDQFSVERPDGSNFTLKIRSTKLEDSAMYFCASSEGPHDATNEKLFFGSGTQLSVL.

The rearrangement links TRBV4-3 to TRBJ2-5; D not resolved. The CDR3 consists of 12 residues. V lost 0 bases, J lost 5 bases, and 4 bases lay in between. Germline CDR1 is LGHNA and CDR2 is YSLEER. In DNA, the CDR3 is TGCGCCAGCAGCCAAGATCATGAGACCCAGTACTTC. It encodes CASSQDHETQYF.

This clone was observed a single time. The chain links TRBV18 to TRBJ1-1; the match to TRBD1 covers 7 bases. The V gene end was trimmed by 3 bases and the J gene end by 0 bases; junction bases not matched to a gene: 13. The CDR3 is 18 residues long. Germline CDR1 KGHSH, CDR2 LQKENI. As DNA, the CDR3 is TGTGCCAGCTCACCCATGGTAAACCGGGACAGTATGAACACTGAAGCTTTCTTT. Protein: CASSPMVNRDSMNTEAFF.

This rearrangement joins TRBV6-4 to TRBJ1-1, with 7 positions matching TRBD1. Per the germline V gene, CDR1 is MRHNA and CDR2 is SNTAGT. V was clipped by 4 bases and J by 6 bases; unmatched bases: 8. The CDR3 covers 14 residues. The CDR3 spells CASSVAGGSAEAFF. The DNA of the CDR3 is TGTGCCAGCAGTGTAGCAGGGGGGAGCGCTGAAGCTTTCTTT.

The J gene is TRBJ2-1, the V gene TRBV20-1, with a weak D call TRBD1 (6 bases). Deletions cut 3 bases from V and 5 bases from J, with 14 bases between. The CDR3 runs 14 residues. Germline CDR1 and CDR2: DFQATT and SNEGSKA (reference sequence). The CDR3 DNA reads TGCAGTGCTAGTGAGGGACAAGGAAACAATGAGCAGTTCTTC. Its protein product is CSASEGQGNNEQFF.

The V call is TRBV18, the J call TRBJ1-3; TRBD1 aligns across 8 bases. Germline CDR1 KGHSH, CDR2 LQKENI. The CDR3 covers 15 residues. Trimming took 0 bases from V and 6 from J; bases not matched to a gene: 4. This CDR3 is CASSPPGQGENTIYF. CDR3 DNA: TGTGCCAGCTCACCACCCGGACAGGGAGAAAACACCATATATTTT.

The chain recombines TRBV11-3 with TRBJ2-3; perhaps TRBD2 as D (5 bases). The CDR3 is 14 residues long. Trimming took 10 bases from V and 1 from J, leaving 15 bases between them. Per the germline V gene, CDR1 is SGHNT and CDR2 is YENEEA. The CDR3 DNA follows: TGTGCCAACTGGCGGCGGGCTGGCACAGATACGCAGTATTTT. Translation: CANWRRAGTDTQYF.

This chain joins TRBV27 and TRBJ1-2, with D possibly being TRBD1 (6 bases). The CDR3 covers 18 residues. V lost 4 bases and J 8 bases, leaving 29 bases between the germline ends. Germline loops: CDR1 MNHEY, CDR2 SMNVEV (reference sequence). CDR3 nucleotide sequence: TGTGCCAGCAGTTCGTCGGCCTCATCAGGGAGCCTCCAGGGGGGCTACACCTTC. This sequence encodes CASSSSASSGSLQGGYTF.

The chain couples TRBV27 to TRBJ2-2; 8 nucleotides agree with TRBD1. CDR1 MNHEY and CDR2 SMNVEV come from the germline V gene (reference sequence). Germline trimming cut 6 bases from V and 6 bases from J; bases unmatched to any gene: 6. CDR3 length equals 14 residues. CDR3 in DNA: TGTGCCAGCAGCATCTTGACAGGGGCCGGGGAGCTGTTTTTT. Amino acid sequence: CASSILTGAGELFF.

This rearrangement joins TRBV27 to TRBJ2-1; 7 bases align to TRBD2. V lost 6 bases and J lost 9; bases outside the gene matches: 5. The CDR3 length is 12 residues. The germline gives CDR1 MNHEY, CDR2 SMNVEV (reference sequence). CDR3 region: CASRLWGGEQFF. CDR3 DNA: TGTGCCAGCAGACTCTGGGGGGGTGAGCAGTTCTTC.

This clone was seen more than once but under ten times. The chain has TRBV10-1 and TRBJ2-3, with TRBD1 matching over 8 bases. With V trimmed by 4 bases and J by 4 bases, 1 base remained unmatched. The CDR3 spans 13 residues. Germline V CDR1 and CDR2: WNHNN, SYGVQD (reference sequence). Here the CDR3 DNA reads TGCGCCAGCAGTGTGACAGGGGCAGATACGCAGTATTTT. Translated, it gives CASSVTGADTQYF.

The genes are TRBV2 and TRBJ1-1; maybe TRBD1 (6 bases). The CDR3 sequence is 14 residues long. V was cut by 5 bases and J by 0 bases, with 10 bases left in between. Per germline, CDR1 SNHLY and CDR2 FYNNEI. CDR3 coding DNA: TGTGCCAGCAGTTCTTCAGGGGTGAACACTGAAGCTTTCTTT. Its protein is CASSSSGVNTEAFF.

The genes are TRBV7-3 and TRBJ2-7, with 7 bases identical to TRBD2. CDR3 length: 15 residues. CDR1 is SGHTA, CDR2 FQGTGA, per germline. J was trimmed by 0 bases and V by 5 bases; bases with no gene match: 7. CDR3 region: CASSPGRGDSYEQYF. CDR3 coding DNA: TGTGCCAGCAGCCCAGGCCGGGGGGACTCCTACGAGCAGTACTTC.